Shown below are 32 T cell receptor beta chains from a single sample sequenced in a study of sequential checkpoint blockade in melanoma (dated by TCRdb to between 2017 and 2020). To prepare the library, the immunoSEQ multiplex PCR assay was applied. Sourced from immuneACCESS, this table was stored by TCRdb with only in-frame sequences that have V and J called. A share of the clones is absent; for the studies checked, an unresolved V gene accounts for under half, and the remainder has no known explanation. Within this sample are about 470 clones, with 26% of them counted one time only. The ten largest make up approximately 6% of the sample. Taken with the paper, the label for treatment or condition translates to: randomized to nivolumab then ipilimumab (arm A) or the reverse (arm B). The starting material was tumor tissue (inferred from file names), obtained from a patient given nivolumab and ipilimumab in sequence. The receptors come from a human donor with melanoma.

This clone is medium-sized (0.01 to 0.1%) by share. The J gene is TRBJ1-6, the V gene TRBV11-3; D remains unclear. Trimming removed 1 base from V and 2 bases from J, with 9 bases in between. The length of the CDR3 is 16 residues. Germline V gene sequence: CDR1 SGHNT, CDR2 YENEEA. CDR3 region: CASSLGSGPYNSPLHF. The CDR3 DNA sequence: TGTGCCAGCAGCTTAGGTTCCGGGCCCTATAATTCACCCCTCCACTTT.

This clone has a handful of counts. This sequence joins TRBV28 and TRBJ1-4, with D unclear. CDR3 size: 13 residues. The V end lost 6 bases, the J end lost 6 bases, and 11 bases lay between the germline ends. Germline V gene data show CDR1 as MDHEN and CDR2 as SYDVKM. Written as DNA, the CDR3 is TGTGCCAGCAGCACCGGTAGCTATGAAAAACTGTTTTTT. Its translation is CASSTGSYEKLFF.

The gene calls are TRBV6-7 and TRBJ2-3; no definite D call. TRBV6-7 is classed as an ORF, of uncertain function. CDR3 size: 14 residues. V was trimmed by 8 bases and J by 2 bases, leaving 14 bases between them. As DNA, the CDR3 is TGTGCCAGCGGCCAAGGACCAGACACAGATACGCAGTATTTT. The encoded protein is CASGQGPDTDTQYF.

This clone is deemed large. The genes are TRBV11-3 and TRBJ2-7, with D perhaps matching TRBD2 (5 bases). This CDR3 is built from 14 residues. Between the trimmed V and J ends, which lost 1 base and 1 base, there was a span of 8 bases. Germline V gene data show CDR1 as SGHNT and CDR2 as YENEEA. CDR3 residues: CASSLVGSSYEQYF. The CDR3 DNA is TGTGCCAGCAGCTTAGTGGGGAGTTCCTACGAGCAGTACTTC.

This clone was counted a few times. J is TRBJ2-1 and V is TRBV4-1; D possibly corresponds to TRBD2 (6 bases). Trimming cost V 4 bases and J 6 bases, with 16 bases left between them. CDR3 size: 15 residues. In germline, CDR1 is MGHRA, CDR2 YSYEKL. The CDR3 here is CASSPRAQRANEQFF. The CDR3, as DNA: TGCGCCAGCAGCCCACGCGCTCAGCGGGCCAATGAGCAGTTCTTC.

This chain joins TRBV9 and TRBJ2-3, with D hard to call. Trimming took off 1 base at V and 3 bases at J, with 12 bases between the two ends. The germline CDR1 and CDR2 sequences are SGDLS and YYNGEE. This CDR3 contains 15 residues. The CDR3 region is CASSVMASGTDTQYF. In nucleotides, the CDR3 is TGTGCCAGCAGCGTAATGGCCTCTGGTACAGATACGCAGTATTTT.

This clone was found a few times. The chain combines TRBV7-7 with TRBJ2-7; TRBD2 agrees at 12 bases. The CDR3 extends over 15 amino acids. With 6 bases clipped from V and 2 bases from J, the junction kept 5 bases outside the gene matches. CDR1 SSHAT and CDR2 FNYEAQ come from the germline V gene (reference sequence). CDR3 in amino acids: CASSWTSGETYEQYF. CDR3 coding DNA: TGTGCCAGCAGTTGGACTAGCGGGGAGACCTACGAGCAGTACTTC.

Only a few counts were recorded for this clone. The junction and the germline gene differ at one end; a read error may be behind it. The rearrangement joins TRBV6-8 to TRBJ1-1, with 7 bases identical to TRBD1. CDR3 length: 13 residues. The germline gives CDR1 MNHGY, CDR2 SAAAGT. CDR3 region: CAISRQGNTEAFF. The CDR3 DNA sequence: TGTGCCATCAGTAGACAGGGGAACACTGAAGCTTTCTTT.

The sample holds a few counts of this clone. CDR3 sequence (DNA): TGTGCCAGCAGTCCAGGGGGGACCCAGTACTTC. This encodes CASSPGGTQYF. This sequence joins TRBV6-4 and TRBJ2-5; TRBD1 matches 7 bases. In germline, CDR1 is MRHNA, CDR2 SNTAGT. J was trimmed by 7 bases and V by 5 bases; bases with no gene match: 1. The CDR3 runs 11 residues.

The chain couples TRBV11-3 to TRBJ2-1; 11 nucleotides line up with TRBD1. V shed 7 bases and J 8 bases; nucleotides not matched to a gene: 10. This CDR3 spans 15 amino acids. From germline, CDR1 is SGHNT and CDR2 YENEEA. The CDR3 region is CASTRTGGAGDEQFF. The CDR3 coding sequence is TGTGCCAGCACCCGGACAGGGGGCGCAGGAGATGAGCAGTTCTTC.

This clone was picked up a small number of times. This rearrangement joins TRBV6-8 to TRBJ2-3; either TRBD1 or TRBD2 may supply D (6 bases each). This CDR3 has 15 amino acids. CDR1 is MNHGY, CDR2 SAAAGT, per germline. V lost 5 bases and J lost 1, with 13 bases in between. The CDR3 DNA reads TGTGCCAGCAGTCTTAGGGGGGATCGCACAGATACGCAGTATTTT. This codes for CASSLRGDRTDTQYF.

This clone was recorded once. The chain carries TRBV5-1 and TRBJ2-3, with TRBD2 matching 8 bases. J was trimmed by 6 bases and V by 4 bases; bases with no gene match: 13. Per germline, CDR1 SGHRS and CDR2 YFSETQ. CDR3 length: 16 residues. DNA of the CDR3: TGCGCCAGCAGCCCTAACCCGGGACTAGGGTCCGATACGCAGTATTTT. Amino acids: CASSPNPGLGSDTQYF.

The chain is built from TRBV9 and TRBJ1-2, with D unresolved. Deletions cut 5 bases from V and 4 bases from J, with 15 bases between. Germline CDR1 SGDLS, CDR2 YYNGEE. CDR3 length equals 14 residues. The CDR3: CASSGEGGFYGYTF. DNA for the CDR3: TGTGCCAGCAGTGGTGAGGGAGGCTTCTATGGCTACACCTTC.

The rearrangement uses TRBV11-3 and TRBJ2-1; the D is unclear. V gave up 5 bases and J gave up 3 bases, with 11 bases separating them. The CDR3 extends over 14 amino acids. In germline, CDR1 is SGHNT, CDR2 YENEEA. For the CDR3, the DNA is TGTGCCAGCAGCCAGCCAATATTCTACAATGAGCAGTTCTTC. It is translated as CASSQPIFYNEQFF.

This clone was found a few times. The V and J genes are TRBV6-8 and TRBJ1-1; TRBD1 is a possible D gene (6 bases). This CDR3 has 15 residues. Germline CDR1 is MNHGY and CDR2 is SAAAGT. V was cut by 5 bases and J by 1 base, with 14 bases left in between. The CDR3 here is CASSRPLGANTEAFF. The CDR3 DNA is TGTGCCAGCAGTAGACCCCTGGGGGCGAACACTGAAGCTTTCTTT.

Written as DNA, the CDR3 is TGCAGCGTTGAAGATCAGGGACAGGGGAATGGCTACACCTTC. This codes for CSVEDQGQGNGYTF. The chain joins TRBV29-1 to TRBJ1-2, with 10 bases identical to TRBD1. The germline V gene has CDR1 SQVTM and CDR2 ANQGSEA. V lost 0 bases and J lost 6; bases outside the gene matches: 4. The CDR3 has 14 amino acids.

The V and J genes are TRBV19 and TRBJ1-2, with D maybe TRBD1 (6 bases). V lost 5 bases and J 6 bases, leaving 16 bases between the germline ends. CDR3 length: 14 amino acids. CDR1 is LNHDA, CDR2 SQIVND, per germline (reference sequence). The CDR3 DNA reads as TGTGCCAGTAGTGATCGGGGGGCATGGGATGGCTACACCTTC. It specifies CASSDRGAWDGYTF.

The chain links TRBV18 to TRBJ1-3, with TRBD1 matching 7 bases. This CDR3 is built from 18 residues. J gave up 4 bases and V 2 bases, and 14 bases lay outside the gene matches. Germline CDR1 KGHSH, CDR2 LQKENI. CDR3 in amino acids: CASSPTGTDPTWGNTIYF. The CDR3 nucleotides read TGTGCCAGCTCACCAACCGGGACAGACCCTACGTGGGGAAACACCATATATTTT. Drawing the rest from reference TRBV18 and TRBJ1-3, the complete variable domain is NAGVMQNPRHLVRRRGQEARLRCSPMKGHSHVYWYRQLPEEGLKFMVYLQKENIIDESGMPKERFSAEFPKEGPSILRIQQVVRGDSAAYFCASSPTGTDPTWGNTIYFGEGSWLTVV.

The chain has TRBV30 and TRBJ1-6, with D perhaps TRBD1 (5 bases). Per germline, CDR1 GTSNPN and CDR2 SVGIG (reference sequence). V lost 8 bases and J 8 bases, leaving 19 bases between the germline ends. The CDR3 totals 14 residues. The CDR3 bases are TGTGCCCGCGGCCGTGGGGGGTTAGATTCACCCCTCCACTTT. Translation: CARGRGGLDSPLHF. Full variable domain (outside the CDR3, taken from reference TRBV30 and TRBJ1-6): SQTIHQWPATLVQPVGSPLSLECTVEGTSNPNLYWYRQAAGRGLQLLFYSVGIGQISSEVPQNLSASRPQDRQFILSSKKLLLSDSGFYLCARGRGGLDSPLHFGNGTRLTVT.

The genes are TRBV7-5 and TRBJ2-6; the D segment call TRBD2 is taken from the table without a DNA check. TRBV7-5 is deemed a pseudogene. This CDR3 region has 15 residues. This CDR3 is CATSHSVSGANVLTF. The CDR3 DNA is TGTGCCACCAGCCATAGCGTCTCTGGGGCCAACGTCCTGACTTTC.

This clone showed up just once. The chain has TRBV18 and TRBJ2-7; D remains ambiguous. Per germline, CDR1 KGHSH and CDR2 LQKENI. The length of the CDR3 is 14 residues. The ends were cut back, 3 bases at V and 2 bases at J, with 11 bases in the middle. Here the CDR3 reads CASSPRAHPYEQYF. The CDR3 region has the DNA TGTGCCAGCTCACCCAGAGCACATCCCTACGAGCAGTACTTC.

The rearrangement uses TRBV6-8 and TRBJ2-2; D call uncertain. V was cut by 0 bases and J by 4 bases, with 9 bases left in between. Germline V gives CDR1 MNHGY, CDR2 SAAAGT. The CDR3 has 15 residues. In DNA form, the CDR3 reads TGTGCCAGCAGTTACTCTGGGTCGGGCACCGGGGAGCTGTTTTTT. Its protein product is CASSYSGSGTGELFF.

This clone was picked up a small number of times. V and J are TRBV28 and TRBJ1-6; tentatively, D is TRBD1 (5 bases). The CDR3 is 14 amino acids. V was cut by 7 bases and J by 14 bases, with 21 bases left in between. The germline CDR1 and CDR2 sequences are MDHEN and SYDVKM. The chain's CDR3 is CASTTDLRGFTLHF. In nucleotides, the CDR3 is TGTGCCAGCACTACGGACCTGAGGGGATTCACCCTCCACTTT.

The chain is built from TRBV19 and TRBJ1-2, with D perhaps TRBD1 (5 bases). The length of the CDR3 is 14 residues. Germline V gene sequence: CDR1 LNHDA, CDR2 SQIVND (reference sequence). Trimming stripped 3 bases from V and 4 bases from J, with 12 bases between. The CDR3 here is CASSIAQRGYGYTF. CDR3 sequence (DNA): TGTGCCAGTAGTATTGCCCAGAGGGGCTATGGCTACACCTTC.

This clone was found once. The chain links TRBV19 to TRBJ1-5, with D maybe TRBD1 (6 bases). Germline V lookup: CDR1 LNHDA, CDR2 SQIVND (reference sequence). The CDR3 is 15 residues long. V was shortened by 1 base and J by 2 bases, with 9 bases between the two germline ends. The CDR3 reads CASSIVAGGNQPQHF. In nucleotides, the CDR3 is TGTGCCAGTAGTATAGTCGCAGGGGGCAATCAGCCCCAGCATTTT.

This clone is deemed medium-sized (0.01 to 0.1%). The V gene is TRBV11-1, the J gene TRBJ1-2, with TRBD1 matching 8 bases. The length of the CDR3 is 15 residues. V lost 2 bases, J lost 1 base, and 3 bases stayed unmatched. Germline loops: CDR1 SGHAT, CDR2 FQDESV (reference sequence). CDR3 nucleotide sequence: TGTGCCAGCAGCTTAATGGGACAGGATAACTATGGCTACACCTTC. Its translation: CASSLMGQDNYGYTF.

This clone showed up just a few times. V gene TRBV7-4 combines with J gene TRBJ2-3, with 7 bases that match TRBD1. Germline CDR1 and CDR2: SGHVT and SQSDAQ. Trimming cost V 6 bases and J 3 bases; bases outside gene matches: 6. CDR3 size: 14 residues. The DNA of the CDR3 is TGTGCCAGCAGTCCTGGACAGGAGACAGATACGCAGTATTTT. This sequence encodes CASSPGQETDTQYF.

The chain carries TRBV11-3 and TRBJ2-7, with 10 bases lining up with TRBD1. J gave up 2 bases and V 6 bases, and 7 bases lay outside the gene matches. Germline CDR1 reads SGHNT; CDR2 reads YENEEA. This CDR3 has 15 residues. In nucleotides, the CDR3 is TGTGCCAGCAGTTATGGACAGGGGGTTGCCTACGAGCAGTACTTC. It specifies CASSYGQGVAYEQYF.

This chain connects TRBV29-1 to TRBJ1-1; no reliable D call. The CDR3 extends over 12 amino acids. V was cut by 3 bases and J by 0 bases, with 5 bases left in between. Germline V gene lookup returns CDR1 SQVTM and CDR2 ANQGSEA. The CDR3 loop reads CSVDDLNTEAFF. In DNA form, the CDR3 reads TGCAGCGTTGATGATCTGAACACTGAAGCTTTCTTT.

The CDR3: CASSIIRGGQFF. The CDR3 DNA reads as TGTGCCAGTAGTATCATCCGGGGGGGGCAGTTCTTC. J is TRBJ2-1 and V is TRBV19; 8 nucleotides agree with TRBD2. Losses at the gene ends were 3 bases for V and 12 bases for J; bases not matched to a gene: 4. Per germline, CDR1 LNHDA and CDR2 SQIVND (reference sequence). The CDR3 is made up of 12 amino acids. The whole variable domain, remainder taken from reference TRBV19 and TRBJ2-1, is DGGITQSPKYLFRKEGQNVTLSCEQNLNHDAMYWYRQDPGQGLRLIYYSQIVNDFQKGDIAEGYSVSREKKESFPLTVTSAQKNPTAFYLCASSIIRGGQFFGPGTRLTVL.

This clone is deemed large. V usage is TRBV11-3 and J usage is TRBJ2-5; 8 bases match TRBD1. The CDR3 covers 17 residues. CDR1 is SGHNT and CDR2 is YENEEA in the germline V gene. Trimming removed 4 bases from V and 5 bases from J; junction bases left unmatched: 15. The chain's CDR3 is CASSSPGDRGVLETQYF. CDR3 coding DNA: TGTGCCAGCAGCTCGCCTGGCGACAGGGGAGTTTTGGAGACCCAGTACTTC.

This clone was observed a handful of times. The chain couples TRBV19 to TRBJ2-7; D ambiguous. Trimming cost V 7 bases and J 3 bases, with 13 bases left between them. The length of the CDR3 is 13 residues. Looked up from germline, CDR1 is LNHDA and CDR2 is SQIVND (reference sequence). This chain's CDR3 is CASMDANRYEQYF. The CDR3 DNA reads as TGTGCCAGTATGGACGCGAATCGCTACGAGCAGTACTTC.